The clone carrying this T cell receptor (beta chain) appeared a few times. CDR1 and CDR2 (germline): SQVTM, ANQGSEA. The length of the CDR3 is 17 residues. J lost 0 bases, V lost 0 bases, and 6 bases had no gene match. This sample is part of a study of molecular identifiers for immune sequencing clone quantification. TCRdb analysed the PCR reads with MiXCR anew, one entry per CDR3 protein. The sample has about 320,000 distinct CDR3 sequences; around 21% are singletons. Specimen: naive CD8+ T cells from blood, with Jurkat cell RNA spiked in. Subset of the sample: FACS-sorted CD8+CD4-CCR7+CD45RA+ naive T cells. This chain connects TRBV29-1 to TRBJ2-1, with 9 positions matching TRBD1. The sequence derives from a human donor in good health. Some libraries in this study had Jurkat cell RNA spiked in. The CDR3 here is CSVEDDRGGSSYNEQFF. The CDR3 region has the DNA TGCAGCGTTGAAGACGACAGGGGGGGGAGCTCCTACAATGAGCAGTTCTTC.